This T cell receptor beta chain was sequenced during a study of immune evolution from preneoplasia to lung adenocarcinoma. Concerning this clone itself: No antigen is known for it.

Germline V gene sequence: CDR1 SGHVS, CDR2 FNYEAQ. The CDR3 is 15 amino acids. V gave up 0 bases and J gave up 6 bases; unmatched junction bases: 8. The data were produced by immunoSEQ multiplex PCR, yet TCRdb's version contains in-frame clones alone and is incomplete. The table has 4,300 or so clones, around 80% seen once. Notes on the study in general: Normal lung had the highest top T cell clone frequencies. Clonality was highest in normal lung, lower in later-stage lesions apparently.

Sample: FFPE adjacent normal lung tissue. The chain combines TRBV7-6 with TRBJ2-7; 7 bases align to TRBD2. The clonotype originates from a person aged 60-79 years with lung adenocarcinoma. The CDR3 protein is CASSLAGRGYGEQYF. The CDR3, as DNA: TGTGCCAGCAGCTTAGCGGGGCGGGGGTACGGCGAGCAGTACTTC.